This TCR beta chain stems from a study of CD8+CD57+ T cells in acquired aplastic anemia. Study overall: Sorted CD4+ and CD8+ cell DNA averaged around 3 ug.

Researchers used genomic DNA as the template to profile TCR beta VDJ and CDR3. Using its own MiXCR run on the reads, TCRdb lists one record per CDR3 protein. This table has a few hundred thousand distinct CDR3 sequences, around 82% appearing once. V was cut by 2 bases and J by 7 bases, with 17 bases left in between. Germline loops: CDR1 SEHNR, CDR2 FQNEAQ (reference sequence). The CDR3 has 15 amino acids. It was patients with CD8+CD57+ cell expansion by flow cytometry who were chosen for sequencing. This TCR was recovered from a human donor with aplastic anemia. The V call is TRBV7-9, the J call TRBJ1-1; D unresolved. The sample taken for sequencing was sorted CD4+, CD8+, or CD8+CD57+ T cells (not recorded which) from PBMCs. The CDR3, as DNA: TGTGCCAGCAGCTTACAAGGCGGAGGGCAAGGTGAAGCTTTCTTT. It codes for CASSLQGGGQGEAFF.